The 32 T cell receptor beta chains listed next were all sequenced from one sample in a study of blood T cell repertoires in COVID-19. Generated by immunoSEQ multiplex PCR, the TCRdb table keeps only in-frame clones and is missing some. Among 45,000 to 65,000 clones, about 90% were seen once, and the ten largest hold approximately 5%. Sequenced input: peripheral blood. Receptors were obtained from an elderly man in a cohort sampled during active COVID-19.

V is TRBV19 and J is TRBJ2-1; TRBD1 agrees at 9 bases. Germline V CDR1 and CDR2: LNHDA, SQIVND (reference sequence). CDR3 size: 14 residues. V gave up 6 bases and J gave up 7 bases; unmatched junction bases: 7. The CDR3 loop reads CASSPDRGRNEQFF. The CDR3, as DNA: TGTGCCAGTAGCCCGGACAGGGGCAGGAATGAGCAGTTCTTC.

The chain employs TRBV5-1 and TRBJ1-1, with D unclear. From germline, CDR1 is SGHRS and CDR2 YFSETQ. The CDR3 is made up of 14 amino acids. The V and J ends lost 0 bases and 6 bases respectively, with 12 bases between them. The CDR3 sequence is CASSLEYPGAEAFF. CDR3 sequence (DNA): TGCGCCAGCAGCTTGGAATACCCCGGGGCTGAAGCTTTCTTT.

The chain couples TRBV12-3 or TRBV12-4 to TRBJ1-2; 9 nucleotides line up with TRBD1. The CDR3 contains 13 residues. J gave up 5 bases and V 5 bases, and 3 bases lay outside the gene matches. CDR3 sequence (DNA): TGTGCCAGCAGTCCGACAGGGGGGTATGGCTACACCTTC. Protein sequence: CASSPTGGYGYTF.

This clone was observed a handful of times. This rearrangement joins TRBV6-2 or TRBV6-3 to TRBJ1-1; 8 bases are a match to TRBD1. Germline V gene lookup returns CDR1 MNHEY and CDR2 SVGEGT. This CDR3 spans 15 amino acids. Trimming removed 1 base from V and 5 bases from J; junction bases left unmatched: 6. The CDR3 DNA reads as TGTGCCAGCAGTTACTTAGGACAGGGAGGAACTGAAGCTTTCTTT. It is translated as CASSYLGQGGTEAFF.

The rearrangement links TRBV29-1 to TRBJ2-7; maybe TRBD2 (6 bases). V lost 7 bases and J 1 base, leaving 11 bases between the germline ends. Germline assignment: CDR1 SQVTM and CDR2 ANQGSEA. CDR3 length: 12 residues. In nucleotides, the CDR3 is TGCAGCGCAGGAGGGGATTCCTACGAGCAGTACTTC. Protein: CSAGGDSYEQYF.

The chain carries TRBV9 and TRBJ2-3, with 7 bases matching TRBD2. This CDR3 contains 14 residues. The junction had 3 bases not matched to a gene; V was cut back by 3 bases and J by 2 bases. Looked up from germline, CDR1 is SGDLS and CDR2 is YYNGEE. Here the CDR3 reads CASSAGGYTDTQYF. The CDR3 DNA follows: TGTGCCAGCAGCGCCGGGGGGTACACAGATACGCAGTATTTT.

The chain combines TRBV10-2 with TRBJ1-1; 9 nucleotides match TRBD1. Germline V gene lookup returns CDR1 WSHSY and CDR2 SAAADI. The trim removed 6 bases at V and 2 bases at J, leaving 4 bases unmatched. The CDR3 length is 14 residues. The CDR3 loop reads CASSRGQGNTEAFF. The CDR3, as DNA: TGCGCCAGCAGCCGGGGACAGGGTAACACTGAAGCTTTCTTT.

The rearrangement links TRBV5-1 to TRBJ1-4; TRBD1 matches 11 bases. The V segment lost 1 base and the J segment 7 bases; nucleotides outside the gene matches: 3. From germline, CDR1 is SGHRS and CDR2 YFSETQ. CDR3 length: 15 amino acids. The CDR3 bases are TGCGCCAGCAGCTTGAGGACAGGGGGCCGTGAAAAACTGTTTTTT. Protein sequence: CASSLRTGGREKLFF.

The DNA for the CDR3 is TGCGCCAGCAGTGAAGACAGGGCCGGTTCCTACGAGCAGTACTTC. Encoded protein: CASSEDRAGSYEQYF. This chain joins TRBV10-1 and TRBJ2-7; 7 bases fit TRBD1. The germline CDR1 and CDR2 sequences are WNHNN and SYGVQD (reference sequence). CDR3 size: 15 residues. Losses at the gene ends were 3 bases for V and 1 base for J; bases not matched to a gene: 6.

This clone showed up just a few times. V usage is TRBV5-4 and J usage is TRBJ1-1; no reliable D call. Trimming shortened V by 2 bases and J by 1 base, and 6 bases separated the two germline ends. There are 13 residues in the CDR3. The V gene's germline CDR1 is SGHNT and CDR2 YYREEE (reference sequence). The CDR3 DNA sequence: TGTGCCAGCAGCTTCAGCGGGAACACTGAAGCTTTCTTT. Its protein is CASSFSGNTEAFF. The complete variable domain, with remaining parts taken from reference TRBV5-4 and TRBJ1-1, reads ETGVTQSPTHLIKTRGQQVTLRCSSQSGHNTVSWYQQALGQGPQFIFQYYREEENGRGNFPPRFSGLQFPNYSSELNVNALELDDSALYLCASSFSGNTEAFFGQGTRLTVV.

The J gene is TRBJ2-3, the V gene TRBV18; D is undetermined. The CDR3 spans 14 residues. V was trimmed by 1 base and J by 0 bases, leaving 5 bases between them. Germline V lookup: CDR1 KGHSH, CDR2 LQKENI. The CDR3 nucleotides are TGTGCCAGCTCACCACTCCAGAGCACAGATACGCAGTATTTT. It specifies CASSPLQSTDTQYF.

The chain has TRBV5-4 and TRBJ1-1, with 12 bases that match TRBD1. Germline V lookup: CDR1 SGHNT, CDR2 YYREEE (reference sequence). Trimming at V came to 4 bases and at J to 3 bases, leaving 4 bases not matched to a gene. The CDR3 totals 15 residues. The CDR3 sequence is CASSRGQGADTEAFF. In nucleotides, the CDR3 is TGTGCCAGCAGCAGGGGACAGGGGGCAGACACTGAAGCTTTCTTT.

The chain joins TRBV7-9 to TRBJ1-2, with TRBD1 matching 9 bases. In germline, CDR1 is SEHNR, CDR2 FQNEAQ (reference sequence). The CDR3 runs to 14 residues. After removal of 1 base from V and 6 bases from J, the junction contained 3 bases not matched to a gene. CDR3 nucleotide sequence: TGTGCCAGCAGCTTAGACAGGGGGCTTCATGGCTACACCTTC. Encoded protein: CASSLDRGLHGYTF.

V usage is TRBV3-1 (or the pseudogene TRBV3-2) and J usage is TRBJ2-5; 10 bases line up with TRBD1. The J segment lost 5 bases and the V segment lost 4 bases, leaving 7 bases of the junction unmatched. Germline V gene data show CDR1 as LGHDT and CDR2 as YNNKEL (reference sequence). The CDR3 consists of 15 residues. The DNA of the CDR3 is TGTGCCAGCAGCCCCGGGACAGGGGTCTATGAGACCCAGTACTTC. This sequence encodes CASSPGTGVYETQYF.

This clone has a single count. The rearrangement uses TRBV7-9 and TRBJ2-1; 7 positions agree with TRBD1. The CDR3 consists of 14 residues. Germline loops: CDR1 SEHNR, CDR2 FQNEAQ (reference sequence). With 5 bases clipped from V and 10 bases from J, the junction kept 11 bases outside the gene matches. The CDR3 sequence is CASSDINRGGEQFF. The CDR3 DNA follows: TGTGCCAGCAGCGACATAAACAGGGGTGGCGAGCAGTTCTTC.

V usage is TRBV7-2 and J usage is TRBJ2-1; D is unresolved. The CDR3 contains 13 residues. The V gene's germline CDR1 is SGHTA and CDR2 FQGNSA. The germline V and J ends were trimmed by 5 bases and 9 bases, with 14 bases remaining between them. This CDR3 reads CASSPGGVGEQFF. In nucleotides, the CDR3 is TGTGCCAGCAGCCCCGGTGGAGTAGGTGAGCAGTTCTTC.

V is TRBV3-1 (or the pseudogene TRBV3-2) and J is TRBJ2-5, with TRBD2 identical over 7 bases. Trimming removed 0 bases from V and 3 bases from J; junction bases left unmatched: 4. Looked up from germline, CDR1 is LGHDT and CDR2 is YNNKEL (reference sequence). This CDR3 is 15 amino acids long. The DNA of the CDR3 is TGTGCCAGCAGCCAAGAAAGGCGGGGGAAAGAGACCCAGTACTTC. Protein: CASSQERRGKETQYF.

The CDR3 protein is CASRPQVTGELFF. CDR3 in DNA: TGTGCCAGCAGACCTCAGGTCACCGGGGAGCTGTTTTTT. V and J are TRBV6-4 and TRBJ2-2; D not resolved. The germline V and J ends were trimmed by 6 bases and 4 bases, with 9 bases remaining between them. CDR1 is MRHNA, CDR2 SNTAGT, per germline. The CDR3 is made up of 13 amino acids.

This clone has only one observation. This sequence joins TRBV10-3 and TRBJ2-2; 13 nucleotides agree with TRBD2. This CDR3 has 19 amino acids. Germline CDR1 reads ENHRY; CDR2 reads SYGVKD. V gave up 2 bases and J gave up 0 bases; unmatched junction bases: 6. CDR3 coding DNA: TGTGCCATCAGTGAGAAAGGACTAGCGGGAGATTCGAACACCGGGGAGCTGTTTTTT. Its protein product is CAISEKGLAGDSNTGELFF.

The genes are TRBV3-1 (or the pseudogene TRBV3-2) and TRBJ1-3; TRBD1 matches 7 bases. The CDR3 is made up of 20 amino acids. Germline loops: CDR1 LGHDT, CDR2 YNNKEL (reference sequence). V dropped 0 bases and J dropped 0; count of bases not matched to a gene: 14. CDR3: CASSQETVDRTSPSGNTIYF. The CDR3 nucleotides are TGTGCCAGCAGCCAAGAAACCGTGGACAGGACATCACCCTCTGGAAACACCATATATTTT.

In its sample, this clone was seen once. This rearrangement joins TRBV15 to TRBJ2-7; D call uncertain. Trimming left V 0 bases short and J 3 bases short, with 15 bases between. The CDR3 runs 16 residues. CDR1 is LNHNV and CDR2 is YYDKDF in the germline V gene (reference sequence). The CDR3 is CATSRDRLGASYEQYF. The CDR3 bases are TGTGCCACCAGCAGAGATCGCCTTGGAGCCAGCTACGAGCAGTACTTC.

The chain employs TRBV6-2 or TRBV6-3 and TRBJ2-1; D not resolved. Trimming took 5 bases from V and 6 from J, leaving 5 bases between them. Germline-derived CDR1 and CDR2 are MNHEY and SVGEGT. CDR3 length equals 11 residues. The CDR3 sequence: CASSRLNEQFF. Here the CDR3 DNA reads TGTGCCAGCAGTCGACTCAATGAGCAGTTCTTC.

This chain uses TRBV2 with TRBJ2-3; the D gene is possibly TRBD2 (6 bases). Germline V gives CDR1 SNHLY, CDR2 FYNNEI. Trimming shortened V by 6 bases and J by 3 bases, and 16 bases separated the two germline ends. The CDR3 contains 15 residues. Here the CDR3 DNA reads TGTGCCAGCAGGGCCGGGACGGAGGGGACAGATACGCAGTATTTT. Translated, it gives CASRAGTEGTDTQYF.

The rearrangement joins TRBV29-1 to TRBJ2-7; maybe TRBD1 (6 bases). CDR3 length equals 15 residues. The V gene's germline CDR1 is SQVTM and CDR2 ANQGSEA. Trimming took off 7 bases at V and 2 bases at J, with 21 bases between the two ends. The CDR3 nucleotides are TGCAGCGCATCCTATATCACAGGGATCGCCTACGAGCAGTACTTC. Protein sequence: CSASYITGIAYEQYF.

The rearrangement uses TRBV19 and TRBJ2-2, with TRBD2 identical over 7 bases. The CDR3 consists of 15 residues. J gave up 7 bases and V 5 bases, and 10 bases lay outside the gene matches. Germline loops: CDR1 LNHDA, CDR2 SQIVND (reference sequence). DNA for the CDR3: TGTGCCAGTAGTCTCGGGACTACCCTAGGCGGGGAGCTGTTTTTT. Translating gives CASSLGTTLGGELFF. The full variable domain, its missing parts supplied by reference TRBV19 and TRBJ2-2, is DGGITQSPKYLFRKEGQNVTLSCEQNLNHDAMYWYRQDPGQGLRLIYYSQIVNDFQKGDIAEGYSVSREKKESFPLTVTSAQKNPTAFYLCASSLGTTLGGELFFGEGSRLTVL.

This chain connects TRBV4-1 to TRBJ1-6; D is uncertain. CDR1 and CDR2 from the germline V gene are MGHRA and YSYEKL. V was pared by 0 bases and J by 7 bases, with 13 bases between. This CDR3 comprises 16 residues. The CDR3 here is CASSQDRGFGNSPLHF. The DNA for the CDR3 is TGCGCCAGCAGCCAAGATCGGGGTTTCGGGAATTCACCCCTCCACTTT.

The V and J genes are TRBV14 and TRBJ1-1; a possible D gene is TRBD1 (6 bases). Germline V gene sequence: CDR1 SGHDN, CDR2 FVKESK. CDR3 length: 14 amino acids. V lost 4 bases to trimming and J lost 1 base, with 10 bases between them. Here the CDR3 DNA reads TGTGCCAGCAGCCGAGAGACAGGGAACACTGAAGCTTTCTTT. This encodes CASSRETGNTEAFF.

This sequence joins TRBV2 and TRBJ1-4; maybe TRBD1 (6 bases). Germline-derived CDR1 and CDR2 are SNHLY and FYNNEI. Deletions cut 7 bases from V and 7 bases from J, with 16 bases between. The CDR3 contains 14 residues. The CDR3 is CASTLGGAGEKLFF. The DNA of the CDR3 is TGTGCCAGCACGCTCGGGGGGGCCGGTGAAAAACTGTTTTTT.

The gene calls are TRBV30 and TRBJ1-5, with 9 bases fitting TRBD1. V trimming: 3 bases; J trimming: 0 bases; junction bases outside the gene matches: 15. Per germline, CDR1 GTSNPN and CDR2 SVGIG (reference sequence). The CDR3 runs 19 residues. The CDR3 sequence is CAWRPTDRGAFYSNQPQHF. The CDR3, as DNA: TGTGCCTGGAGGCCTACGGACAGGGGTGCTTTTTATAGCAATCAGCCCCAGCATTTT.

This sequence joins TRBV19 and TRBJ1-5; TRBD1 might be the D (5 bases). From germline, CDR1 is LNHDA and CDR2 SQIVND (reference sequence). The CDR3 has 15 amino acids. Trimming pared 10 bases from V and 0 bases from J, leaving 16 bases between. The CDR3 bases are TGTGCCACCTCGAAAGGGACTTATAGCAATCAGCCCCAGCATTTT. It is translated as CATSKGTYSNQPQHF.

The chain recombines TRBV11-2 with TRBJ2-5; TRBD1 agrees at 8 bases. Germline V gene sequence: CDR1 SGHAT, CDR2 FQNNGV. CDR3 size: 13 residues. Trimming at V came to 5 bases and at J to 4 bases, leaving 3 bases not matched to a gene. The DNA for the CDR3 is TGTGCCAGCAGCCGAGACAGGGGAGAGACCCAGTACTTC. Its protein product is CASSRDRGETQYF.

This chain joins TRBV11-2 and TRBJ2-1; 9 bases agree with TRBD1. The germline CDR1 and CDR2 sequences are SGHAT and FQNNGV. V was pared by 5 bases and J by 4 bases, with 3 bases of the junction left unmatched. The CDR3 loop spans 14 amino acids. CDR3 loop: CASSVDRGYNEQFF. The CDR3 DNA reads as TGTGCCAGCAGCGTGGACAGGGGTTACAATGAGCAGTTCTTC.